A single sample gave rise to the 14 T cell receptor beta chains below, sequenced in a study of spatial heterogeneity in lung cancer (dated by TCRdb to the late 2010s). The time point label on this specimen signifies: sample taken at primary tumor resection. Without any cell sorting, TCR sequencing was performed on whole RNA extracted either from tumor and nontumor lung tissue or from cryopreserved PBMC samples. Library generation was performed with 5' RACE. Sequencing relied on a NextSeq 500. Through fastp at Q25 and MiXCR, TCRdb rebuilt clones from the public reads, retaining in-frame beta chains. Merged by CDR3 protein, the rows form single entries marked with the most common genes and DNA. Present in this sample are tens of thousands of distinct CDR3 sequences, 4% to 6% of which were seen just once. Around 30% of the sample belongs to the ten largest clones. The sequencing used PBMCs, collected at surgery. All receptors derive from a female donor with early-stage non-small cell lung cancer.

This clonotype was observed many times. CDR3 residues: CASSRQGTHYGYTF. The DNA for the CDR3 is TGTGCCAGCAGCAGACAGGGGACCCACTATGGCTACACCTTC. The V and J genes are TRBV5-6 and TRBJ1-2, with 8 bases lining up with TRBD1. V lost 4 bases and J lost 3; bases outside the gene matches: 5. Per the germline V gene, CDR1 is SGHDT and CDR2 is YYEEEE. This CDR3 comprises 14 residues.

The chain is built from TRBV5-1 and TRBJ1-6; perhaps TRBD1 as D (5 bases). The V gene's germline CDR1 is SGHRS and CDR2 YFSETQ. V dropped 0 bases and J dropped 10 bases, with 14 bases sitting between them. The CDR3 runs 15 residues. The CDR3: CASSLAGRERSPLHF. CDR3 DNA: TGCGCCAGCAGCTTGGCGGGCAGGGAGCGATCACCCCTCCACTTT.

As for this clonotype: It may be a read error: a sequence one base away is much more abundant. The J gene is TRBJ2-7, the V gene TRBV20-1; maybe TRBD1 (5 bases). This CDR3 has 14 residues. The germline gives CDR1 DFQATT, CDR2 SNEGSKA (reference sequence). Trimming took 2 bases from V and 3 from J, leaving 14 bases between them. The CDR3 reads CSARSHGACYEQYF. The CDR3 nucleotides read TGCAGTGCTAGATCCCATGGGGCTTGCTACGAGCAGTACTTC.

At least ten counts were recorded for this clonotype. V gene TRBV7-9 combines with J gene TRBJ2-3; D may correspond to TRBD1 or TRBD2 (5 bases each). The CDR3 consists of 17 residues. Germline loops: CDR1 SEHNR, CDR2 FQNEAQ (reference sequence). V lost 2 bases and J lost 2, with 17 bases in between. This chain's CDR3 is CASSLYSRRGITDTQYF. CDR3 sequence (DNA): TGTGCCAGCAGCTTATACTCGCGTCGGGGCATCACAGATACGCAGTATTTT.

By share, this clonotype ranks as medium-sized. V usage is TRBV12-3 or TRBV12-4 and J usage is TRBJ1-2; D is ambiguous. The CDR3 has 17 amino acids. Deletions cut 3 bases from V and 3 bases from J, with 20 bases between. In DNA, the CDR3 is TGTGCCAGCAGTTTGAGACGGTGGGATGATCGGGACTATGGCTACACCTTC. This gives the protein CASSLRRWDDRDYGYTF.

This clonotype appeared many times. V gene TRBV5-5 combines with J gene TRBJ1-1; perhaps TRBD1 as D (5 bases). This CDR3 has 15 residues. V lost 3 bases to trimming and J lost 4 bases, with 16 bases between them. Looked up from germline, CDR1 is SGHKS and CDR2 is YYEKEE (reference sequence). This CDR3 reads CASSSRGQGLTEAFF. The CDR3, as DNA: TGTGCCAGCAGCTCCCGAGGGCAGGGACTCACTGAAGCTTTCTTT.

This clonotype was counted ten times or more. The chain carries TRBV9 and TRBJ2-2, with D possibly matching TRBD2 (7 bases). CDR3 length: 19 amino acids. Trimming pared 0 bases from V and 6 bases from J, leaving 24 bases between. CDR1 and CDR2 from the germline V gene are SGDLS and YYNGEE. The CDR3 DNA reads TGTGCCAGCAGCGTAGGCAGTGGGGGGGGCGACCCCCTTTCCGGGGAGCTGTTTTTT. Encoded protein: CASSVGSGGGDPLSGELFF.

This clonotype has a count of ten or more. The CDR3 region has the DNA TGTGCCAGCAGTTACGTGGCAGGGTCCTACGAGCAGTACTTC. Its protein is CASSYVAGSYEQYF. The chain is built from TRBV6-5 and TRBJ2-7; possible D gene TRBD1, 5 bases. The CDR3 is 14 residues long. Germline loops: CDR1 MNHEY, CDR2 SVGAGI. The germline V and J ends were trimmed by 2 bases and 1 base, with 9 bases remaining between them.

V is TRBV28 and J is TRBJ1-5; D is perhaps TRBD1 (5 bases). This CDR3 spans 15 amino acids. V gave up 0 bases and J gave up 3 bases, with 9 bases separating them. The germline V gene has CDR1 MDHEN and CDR2 SYDVKM. The CDR3 sequence is CASSLWGRVNQPQHF. The CDR3 DNA sequence: TGTGCCAGCAGTTTATGGGGACGGGTCAATCAGCCCCAGCATTTT.

This clonotype appeared many times. The chain's CDR3 is CASSLKRGPNTGELFF. The CDR3 bases are TGTGCCAGCAGCTTAAAAAGGGGCCCGAACACCGGGGAGCTGTTTTTT. The V and J genes are TRBV7-9 and TRBJ2-2; D is possibly TRBD1 (5 bases). V lost 2 bases, J lost 0 bases, and 10 bases lay in between. CDR3 length: 16 amino acids. Germline V gene lookup returns CDR1 SEHNR and CDR2 FQNEAQ (reference sequence).

The rearrangement joins TRBV2 to TRBJ1-1; the match to TRBD1 covers 7 bases. After removal of 10 bases from V and 11 bases from J, the junction contained 22 bases not matched to a gene. CDR1 SNHLY and CDR2 FYNNEI come from the germline V gene. The CDR3 loop spans 15 amino acids. The CDR3 coding sequence is TGTGCCACCTCCCCGGATTCCAGGGGGGGAAGAGACGCTTTCTTT. Encoded protein: CATSPDSRGGRDAFF.

As to this clonotype: This may come from a read error, since a much larger clone is one base off. The chain uses TRBV10-1 and TRBJ2-3; D gene unclear. The CDR3 is 13 amino acids. Germline loops: CDR1 WNHNN, CDR2 SYGVQD (reference sequence). CDR3 nucleotides: TGCGCCAGCAGTCCCCCCATGTCAGATTCGCAGTATTTT. Translating gives CASSPPMSDSQYF.

This clonotype was seen at least ten times. V is TRBV2 and J is TRBJ2-7; D uncertain. Germline CDR1 reads SNHLY; CDR2 reads FYNNEI. V shed 4 bases and J shed 3 bases, with 10 bases lying between them. The CDR3 extends over 13 amino acids. The CDR3 here is CASSVWQNYEQYF. CDR3 DNA sequence: TGTGCCAGCAGTGTTTGGCAGAACTACGAGCAGTACTTC.

This clonotype was detected many times. The chain employs TRBV4-1 and TRBJ1-4; TRBD1 matches 10 bases. The V and J ends lost 4 bases and 8 bases, in that order; junction bases with no gene match: 10. The CDR3 totals 16 residues. CDR1 and CDR2 from the germline V gene are MGHRA and YSYEKL. The CDR3 coding sequence is TGCGCCAGCAGCCTCGGCGTAGGGACAGGGGTGGAAAAACTGTTTTTT. Protein: CASSLGVGTGVEKLFF.